The 10 T cell receptor beta chains reported below all come from one sample, sequenced in a study of T cells expressing NK-cell markers. TCRdb reprocessed the 5' RACE reads, keeping one entry per CDR3 protein, no DNA. The listing contains roughly 430,000 distinct CDR3 sequences. The material sequenced was blood T cells: a sorted CD56 or NKG2C T cell subset, CD4+ or CD8+ T cells, or bulk PBMC T cells (not recorded which). The receptors come from a woman aged 18 to 75 in good health.

The rearrangement links TRBV6-2 or TRBV6-3 to TRBJ2-5; TCRdb lists TRBD2, though no DNA is available to test this call. The CDR3 runs to 17 residues. Per germline, CDR1 MNHEY and CDR2 SVGEGT. CDR3 region: CASSSGLAGVNRETQYF.

The CDR3 reads CSAARAGTSGYEQYF. The chain has TRBV20-1 and TRBJ2-7; checking the TCRdb D call of TRBD2 is not possible without DNA. Germline CDR1 reads DFQATT; CDR2 reads SNEGSKA (reference sequence). This CDR3 has 15 amino acids.

This chain links TRBV19 with TRBJ2-1; TCRdb names TRBD1, which stays unverified in the absence of DNA. Per germline, CDR1 LNHDA and CDR2 SQIVND (reference sequence). This CDR3 spans 15 amino acids. Here the CDR3 reads CASSITGHSYNEQFF.

The V and J genes are TRBV4-3 and TRBJ2-7; TCRdb lists TRBD1, though no DNA is available to test this call. The CDR3 is 16 residues long. Germline-derived CDR1 and CDR2 are LGHNA and YSLEER. CDR3 protein: CASSQDLGGAFYEQYF.

CDR3 residues: CASSPPRRTSTDTQYF. The rearrangement joins TRBV18 to TRBJ2-3. Germline-derived CDR1 and CDR2 are KGHSH and LQKENI. The length of the CDR3 is 16 residues.

The rearrangement links TRBV6-1 to TRBJ1-2; TCRdb proposes TRBD1, but this gene call is untestable without DNA. CDR3 length: 14 residues. Germline V gene sequence: CDR1 MNHNS, CDR2 SASEGT. The CDR3: CASSRQGGDYGYTF.

The gene calls are TRBV10-3 and TRBJ1-5. Germline CDR1 reads ENHRY; CDR2 reads SYGVKD. The CDR3 extends over 14 amino acids. The CDR3 sequence: CAISESGGDQPQHF.

V is TRBV12-3 or TRBV12-4 and J is TRBJ1-1; TCRdb selects TRBD1, and the lack of DNA leaves this call unchecked. The CDR3 covers 14 residues. Here the CDR3 reads CASRSWTTNTEAFF.

The chain recombines TRBV27 with TRBJ1-1; TCRdb outputs TRBD1, but without DNA this stays unchecked. The CDR3 has 12 amino acids. Per germline, CDR1 MNHEY and CDR2 SMNVEV (reference sequence). The CDR3 here is CASSDRGRHAFF.

The chain combines TRBV5-1 with TRBJ1-1; TCRdb's assignment of TRBD1 cannot be checked, as there is no DNA. Looked up from germline, CDR1 is SGHRS and CDR2 is YFSETQ. This CDR3 region has 18 residues. CDR3 amino acids: CASSLGIPGQIMNTEAFF.